This TCR beta chain was retrieved from a study of response to subunit inactivated influenza vaccine. Each CDR3 protein is one row after TCRdb ran MiXCR on the RT-PCR reads. Of 750,000 to 850,000 distinct CDR3 sequences listed, approximately 18% were seen once; the top ten hold about a tenth. Only a few counts were recorded for this clonotype. The sample in question was PBMCs from blood, obtained less than 6 days after vaccination. This TCR was recovered from a man aged 50-59 years who received an inactivated influenza vaccine.

CDR3 residues: CASSQEATANNSPLHF. CDR3 nucleotides: TGTGCCAGCAGCCAAGAAGCGACAGCCAATAATTCACCCCTCCACTTT. The genes are TRBV4-2 and TRBJ1-6; D possibly corresponds to TRBD1 (5 bases). This CDR3 is built from 16 residues. V dropped 0 bases and J dropped 5 bases, with 11 bases sitting between them. The germline gives CDR1 LGHNA, CDR2 YNFKEQ.